The clone carrying this T cell receptor beta chain came up many times. Preparation of the TCRbeta library was carried out with unique molecular identifiers. TCRdb independently ran MiXCR on the PCR reads; one entry per CDR3 protein. The sample has about 610,000 distinct CDR3 sequences; more than 9% are singletons. The data were taken from a study of T-cell reconstitution after alpha-beta-depleted transplantation in children. Germline V gene lookup returns CDR1 SGHTA and CDR2 FQGNSA. This CDR3 has 16 amino acids. Trimming removed 5 bases from V and 0 bases from J, with 13 bases in between. The V and J genes are TRBV7-2 and TRBJ2-2, with D maybe TRBD2 (6 bases). This receptor was obtained from a human donor who donated a stem cell graft to a child with acute myeloid leukemia. The sequencing used PBMCs from the stem cell graft donor, collected from the stem cell graft. Here the CDR3 reads CASSRPREANTGELFF. The CDR3 DNA sequence: TGTGCCAGCAGCCGGCCGAGGGAGGCGAACACCGGGGAGCTGTTTTTT. Full variable domain (outside the CDR3, taken from reference TRBV7-2 and TRBJ2-2): GAGVSQSPSNKVTEKGKDVELRCDPISGHTALYWYRQSLGQGLEFLIYFQGNSAPDKSGLPSDRFSAERTGGSVSTLTIQRTQQEDSAVYLCASSRPREANTGELFFGEGSRLTVL.